This entry lists 2 T cell receptor beta chains sequenced from one sample in a study of T cells in Graves' hyperthyroidism and ophthalmopathy. What was amplified from RNA transcripts were TCR beta CDR3 regions. The TCR CDR3 was amplified in a first-round RT-PCR using the HTBI primer set. In TCRdb, the multiplex PCR reads were re-called with MiXCR into one record per CDR3 protein. Of roughly 800,000 distinct CDR3 sequences in the sample, 38% were seen once. Sequencing was carried out using blood. Source of these receptors: a man younger than 35 with Graves' hyperthyroidism.

This clonotype was seen at least ten times. This rearrangement joins TRBV29-1 to TRBJ2-7; D gene ambiguous. The V end lost 5 bases, the J end lost 3 bases, and 5 bases lay between the germline ends. Per the germline V gene, CDR1 is SQVTM and CDR2 is ANQGSEA. This CDR3 has 10 residues. DNA for the CDR3: TGCAGCGTTATTAACTACGAGCAGTACTTC. This gives the protein CSVINYEQYF.

The rearrangement joins TRBV12-3 or TRBV12-4 to TRBJ1-1, with D perhaps matching TRBD1 (6 bases). CDR3 length: 15 residues. The V end lost 8 bases, the J end lost 1 base, and 17 bases lay between the germline ends. The DNA for the CDR3 is TGTGCCAGCGGACCGGGGGGCAGGGCGAACACTGAAGCTTTCTTT. It specifies CASGPGGRANTEAFF.